Listed here is a single T cell receptor (beta chain). This sample stems from a study of blood T cell repertoires in COVID-19. Study-wide background: Whether acute or convalescent, the COVID-19 samples came from the United States, Italy and Spain.

Repertoires were generated with immunoSEQ multiplex PCR, while TCRdb's copy carries only in-frame clones and drops some. Of around 210,000 clones detected, around 80% appear once; the ten largest clones hold 5.5% to 7%. Source material: peripheral blood. The source of this sequence is a woman in her seventies with acute or convalescent COVID-19.

The CDR3 DNA follows: TGTGCCAGCAGTTCCGGACTAGCGGGAGGACTTTCGGATGAGCAGTTCTTC. Protein sequence: CASSSGLAGGLSDEQFF. The rearrangement joins TRBV7-9 to TRBJ2-1, with 14 bases matching TRBD2. Germline CDR1 is SEHNR and CDR2 is FQNEAQ (reference sequence). V gave up 6 bases and J gave up 8 bases; unmatched junction bases: 12. This CDR3 is 17 amino acids long.